This T cell receptor (beta chain) was documented in a study of early T cells in non-severe SARS-CoV-2 infection. Study-level background: Unsorted whole blood bulk RNA was sequenced, with unpaired chains. Study conclusions and caveats: Matching with VDJdb favored anti-spike CD8 responses (missing private and CD4 specificities).

This clonotype was picked up many times. Its antigen is unknown. This CDR3 is built from 17 residues. The germline gives CDR1 LGHNA, CDR2 YNFKEQ. Trimming cost V 0 bases and J 0 bases, with 13 bases left between them. TCRdb redid the calling of the 5' RACE reads with MiXCR, one entry per CDR3 protein. The repertoire holds approximately 56,000 distinct CDR3 sequences, roughly 9.2% seen once, with 4% to 4.5% in the top ten. Sequenced: whole blood. The TCR originated in an adult who was a healthcare worker with PCR-confirmed SARS-CoV-2 infection or an uninfected control (not recorded which). The J gene is TRBJ2-3, the V gene TRBV4-2, with D perhaps TRBD1 or TRBD2 (7 bases each). CDR3 in DNA: TGTGCCAGCAGCCAAGAGGTCAGGGGGGGAAGCACAGATACGCAGTATTTT. Translation gives CASSQEVRGGSTDTQYF.